This TCR beta chain emerged from a study of T-cell reconstitution after alpha-beta-depleted transplantation in children. Molecular barcoding with unique molecular identifiers was used for the TCRbeta library. TCRdb reprocessed the PCR reads via MiXCR and lists one record per CDR3 protein. Seen here are 280,000 or so distinct CDR3 sequences, around 10% observed once, and the top ten hold roughly a quarter. General study points: Several patients had high TCRbeta diversity at day 60; it came from surviving recipient T cells and thymic progenitors.

This clonotype was detected ten times or more. Its matching antigen is unknown. V was shortened by 0 bases and J by 2 bases, with 13 bases between the two germline ends. The CDR3 has 16 amino acids. CDR1 SGDLS and CDR2 YYNGEE come from the germline V gene. The source was peripheral blood, collected 180 days after TCRalphabeta/CD19-depleted stem cell transplant. V is TRBV9 and J is TRBJ2-3, with a weak D call TRBD1 (5 bases). The sequence was obtained from a male patient aged 2-15 years who had a stem cell transplant for chronic granulomatous disease, so the T cells may come from the graft donor. CDR3 in DNA: TGTGCCAGCAGCGTAGGTGGCAGGGCCCCCACAGATACGCAGTATTTT. Encoded protein: CASSVGGRAPTDTQYF.